This T cell receptor (beta chain) is from a study of PD-1 and CTLA-4 blockade in melanoma (dated by TCRdb to the early 2020s). Broadly, across the study: In patients with melanoma, the study measured the effects of PD-1 blockade versus CTLA-4 blockade on the melanoma-reactive CD8 T cell response.

Counted from cysteine to phenylalanine, this CDR3 has 15 amino acids. Here the CDR3 DNA is all that survives: 45 bases in frame from base 1. The germline ends are 14 bases apart after V is trimmed by 2 bases and J by 6 bases. Reading the germline V gene gives CDR1 SGHTA and CDR2 FQGTGA. Libraries were prepared through the immunoSEQ multiplex PCR assay. What TCRdb holds here is the immuneACCESS table cut down to in-frame rearrangements. Part of the clones is not present; checked against another copy, under half of the missing clones reflect an unresolved V gene, and the others are unexplained. This sample lists tens of thousands of clones; approximately 90% were detected once. About 8.6% of the sample is in the top ten clones. This clone is classified as medium-sized (0.01 to 0.1%). This receptor's antigen is unknown. No base quality information exists; no much larger clone differs at one position.

This clonotype originated in a human donor with melanoma. This sample comprised CD8+ T cells from peripheral blood, obtained from a patient given anti-PD-1 treatment. The chain is assembled from TRBV7-3 and TRBJ2-1; the D call is possibly TRBD1 or TRBD2, each sharing 5 bases. The CDR3 region reads CASSLDGTQGNEQFF. DNA sequence: TGTGCCAGCAGCTTAGACGGGACCCAGGGCAATGAGCAGTTCTTC.